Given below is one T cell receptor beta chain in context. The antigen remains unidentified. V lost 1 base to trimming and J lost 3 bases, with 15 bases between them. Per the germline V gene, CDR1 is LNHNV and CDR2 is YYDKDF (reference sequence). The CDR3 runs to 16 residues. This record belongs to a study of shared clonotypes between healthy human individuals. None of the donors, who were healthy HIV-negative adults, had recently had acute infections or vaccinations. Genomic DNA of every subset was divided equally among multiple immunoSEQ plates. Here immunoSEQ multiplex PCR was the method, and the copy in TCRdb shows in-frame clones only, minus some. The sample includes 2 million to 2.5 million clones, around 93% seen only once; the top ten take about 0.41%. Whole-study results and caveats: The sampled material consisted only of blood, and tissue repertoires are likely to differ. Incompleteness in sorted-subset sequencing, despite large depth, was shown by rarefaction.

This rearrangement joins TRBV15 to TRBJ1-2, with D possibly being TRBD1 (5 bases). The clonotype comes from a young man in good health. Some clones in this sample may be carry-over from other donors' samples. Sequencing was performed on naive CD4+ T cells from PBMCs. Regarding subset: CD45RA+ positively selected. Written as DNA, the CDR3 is TGTGCCACCAGCAGAGGGCCGGGGCCGCAACACTATGGCTACACCTTC. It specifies CATSRGPGPQHYGYTF.